The 24 T cell receptor beta chains below all came from one sample that was sequenced in a study of immune evolution from preneoplasia to lung adenocarcinoma. Measured with immunoSEQ multiplex PCR; TCRdb has only the in-frame clones, and not every one. The sample comprises 6,000 to 8,500 clones, around 85% of which are singletons, and about 2.5% rests with the top ten. The material sequenced was FFPE minimally invasive lung adenocarcinoma tissue. These receptors were collected from a person aged 80 or over with lung adenocarcinoma.

The CDR3 bases are TGTGCCAGCAGCTTTAGGACAGGGGGGAGCACCGGGGAGCTGTTTTTT. Protein: CASSFRTGGSTGELFF. The gene calls are TRBV7-9 and TRBJ2-2, with TRBD1 matching over 10 bases. This CDR3 has 16 residues. V was pared by 3 bases and J by 4 bases, with 5 bases of the junction left unmatched. Germline V gene lookup returns CDR1 SEHNR and CDR2 FQNEAQ (reference sequence).

The chain combines TRBV4-2 with TRBJ1-2, with D possibly being TRBD1 (5 bases). The CDR3 is 15 amino acids. V dropped 0 bases and J dropped 7 bases, with 15 bases sitting between them. Germline loops: CDR1 LGHNA, CDR2 YNFKEQ. In nucleotides, the CDR3 is TGTGCCAGCAGCCAAGATAGGGGAAGGGAAACTGGCTACACCTTC. Translation gives CASSQDRGRETGYTF.

The V call is TRBV7-6, the J call TRBJ2-7, with TRBD2 identical over 12 bases. The CDR3 is 15 amino acids. The germline V gene has CDR1 SGHVS and CDR2 FNYEAQ. The V gene end was trimmed by 2 bases and the J gene end by 3 bases; junction bases not matched to a gene: 2. For the CDR3, the DNA is TGTGCCAGCAGCTTACGGACTAGCGGGGTCTACGAGCAGTACTTC. Protein product: CASSLRTSGVYEQYF.

This chain connects TRBV21-1 to TRBJ1-2. TRBV21-1 is deemed a pseudogene. The CDR3 covers 15 residues. The CDR3 sequence is CASSKVFVGCGGYTF. The DNA of the CDR3 is TGTGCCAGCAGCAAAGTGTTCGTAGGGTGTGGCGGCTACACCTTC.

The chain employs TRBV19 and TRBJ1-2; D is perhaps TRBD1 (6 bases). The CDR3 loop spans 16 amino acids. Germline CDR1 is LNHDA and CDR2 is SQIVND (reference sequence). The germline V and J ends were trimmed by 7 bases and 5 bases, with 23 bases remaining between them. The CDR3 region has the DNA TGTGCCAGTACCCCGAGAGGGGGGGCGCGGGTTTATGGCTACACCTTC. Translation: CASTPRGGARVYGYTF.

The chain links TRBV6-1 to TRBJ1-4; 9 bases map to TRBD1. The germline V gene has CDR1 MNHNS and CDR2 SASEGT. The CDR3 is 14 residues long. V lost 7 bases and J lost 7; bases outside the gene matches: 7. The chain's CDR3 is CASTRDRGTEKLFF. In DNA form, the CDR3 reads TGTGCCAGCACCAGAGACAGGGGGACTGAAAAACTGTTTTTT.

The genes are TRBV6-5 and TRBJ2-1, with D uncertain. V lost 0 bases and J lost 3, with 6 bases in between. The CDR3 spans 14 residues. The germline gives CDR1 MNHEY, CDR2 SVGAGI. The CDR3 reads CASSYSWLYNEQFF. DNA of the CDR3: TGTGCCAGCAGTTACTCGTGGCTCTACAATGAGCAGTTCTTC.

V is TRBV5-4 and J is TRBJ2-7, with unresolved D. The ends were cut back, 3 bases at V and 0 bases at J, with 4 bases in the middle. This CDR3 is built from 12 residues. Germline CDR1 SGHNT, CDR2 YYREEE (reference sequence). In nucleotides, the CDR3 is TGTGCCAGCAGCTCCTCCTCCTACGAGCAGTACTTC. This translates into CASSSSSYEQYF.

This chain uses TRBV5-6 with TRBJ2-1; a weak D match, TRBD2 (5 bases). Germline CDR1 and CDR2: SGHDT and YYEEEE. Deletions cut 0 bases from V and 8 bases from J, with 12 bases between. This CDR3 has 14 amino acids. The CDR3 DNA follows: TGTGCCAGCAGCTTGGGGGTACGGGGATATGAGCAGTTCTTC. Residues: CASSLGVRGYEQFF.

V usage is TRBV5-1 and J usage is TRBJ2-7; tentatively, D is TRBD2 (6 bases). V shed 0 bases and J shed 0 bases, with 10 bases lying between them. This CDR3 has 15 amino acids. Germline V gene lookup returns CDR1 SGHRS and CDR2 YFSETQ. The chain's CDR3 is CASSLAGGSSYEQYF. The CDR3 DNA follows: TGCGCCAGCAGCTTGGCCGGGGGATCCTCCTACGAGCAGTACTTC.

V usage is TRBV27 and J usage is TRBJ2-1; 11 bases match TRBD2. The length of the CDR3 is 17 residues. The J segment lost 8 bases and the V segment lost 4 bases, leaving 13 bases of the junction unmatched. Germline V gene sequence: CDR1 MNHEY, CDR2 SMNVEV (reference sequence). Here the CDR3 DNA reads TGTGCCAGCAGTTCCCGGTTAGCGGGAGGGCCTCGGGATGAGCAGTTCTTC. Translated: CASSSRLAGGPRDEQFF.

The J gene is TRBJ2-3, the V gene TRBV7-9; weak D call: TRBD1 (6 bases). The CDR3 runs to 15 residues. In germline, CDR1 is SEHNR, CDR2 FQNEAQ (reference sequence). The ends were cut back, 5 bases at V and 4 bases at J, with 16 bases in the middle. The CDR3 nucleotides are TGTGCCAGCAGCCAGGACAGAAACTCGGCAGATACGCAGTATTTT. Its translation: CASSQDRNSADTQYF. The variable domain in full, completed from reference TRBV7-9 and TRBJ2-3, reads DTGVSQNPRHKITKRGQNVTFRCDPISEHNRLYWYRQTLGQGPEFLTYFQNEAQLEKSRLLSDRFSAERPKGSFSTLEIQRTEQGDSAMYLCASSQDRNSADTQYFGPGTRLTVL.

The chain has TRBV10-3 and TRBJ2-5, with 7 bases that match TRBD1. Germline CDR1 reads ENHRY; CDR2 reads SYGVKD. There are 13 residues in the CDR3. V dropped 4 bases and J dropped 5; count of bases not matched to a gene: 4. The CDR3 is CAISGGQMETQYF. Written as DNA, the CDR3 is TGTGCCATCAGTGGGGGACAGATGGAGACCCAGTACTTC.

This chain joins TRBV19 and TRBJ1-1; perhaps TRBD1 as D (6 bases). Germline CDR1 LNHDA, CDR2 SQIVND (reference sequence). The CDR3 is 13 residues long. With 4 bases removed from V and 9 bases from J, the gap between germline ends came to 15 bases. The CDR3 sequence is CASSTQRGAQAFF. DNA of the CDR3: TGTGCCAGTAGTACCCAAAGGGGGGCCCAAGCTTTCTTT.

V is TRBV7-9 and J is TRBJ2-6, with unresolved D. The germline V gene has CDR1 SEHNR and CDR2 FQNEAQ (reference sequence). The V end was cut by 8 bases, the J end by 7 bases, with 15 bases between. There are 14 residues in the CDR3. The DNA for the CDR3 is TGTGCCAGCTCCCCTCGCTTAGGTGCCAACGTCCTGACTTTC. Protein sequence: CASSPRLGANVLTF.

CDR3: CASSFSGTRYNEQFF. In nucleotides, the CDR3 is TGTGCCAGCAGCTTTAGCGGCACCAGGTACAATGAGCAGTTCTTC. The V and J genes are TRBV7-2 and TRBJ2-1; maybe TRBD2 (6 bases). Deletions cut 3 bases from V and 4 bases from J, with 13 bases between. Germline CDR1 and CDR2: SGHTA and FQGNSA. This CDR3 has 15 amino acids.

The rearrangement links TRBV19 to TRBJ2-1, with a tentative D call TRBD1 (6 bases). Deletions cut 3 bases from V and 0 bases from J, with 12 bases between. The germline V gene has CDR1 LNHDA and CDR2 SQIVND (reference sequence). The CDR3 length is 16 residues. The CDR3 coding sequence is TGTGCCAGTAGTATTAGAGGGGGACACTCCTACAATGAGCAGTTCTTC. Protein: CASSIRGGHSYNEQFF.

V usage is TRBV27 and J usage is TRBJ2-5, with D perhaps matching TRBD2 (6 bases). The CDR3 sequence is 13 residues long. V gave up 6 bases and J gave up 4 bases, with 12 bases separating them. Germline loops: CDR1 MNHEY, CDR2 SMNVEV (reference sequence). Here the CDR3 DNA reads TGTGCCAGCAGGCGCGGGGCACGAGAGACCCAGTACTTC. This translates into CASRRGARETQYF.

V and J are TRBV30 and TRBJ2-7; D remains unclear. Trimming pared 0 bases from V and 7 bases from J, leaving 16 bases between. From germline, CDR1 is GTSNPN and CDR2 SVGIG (reference sequence). CDR3 size: 14 residues. CDR3 in DNA: TGTGCCTGGAGTGTCAGTAGTGGAGTGGGGGAGCAGTACTTC. Its protein is CAWSVSSGVGEQYF.

The chain joins TRBV6-1 to TRBJ1-3; no definite D call. V lost 7 bases to trimming and J lost 4 bases, with 11 bases between them. The CDR3 has 13 residues. Germline V gene sequence: CDR1 MNHNS, CDR2 SASEGT. This CDR3 reads CASNRGRGNTIYF. CDR3 bases: TGTGCCAGCAATCGCGGACGGGGAAACACCATATATTTT.

This clone turned up a few times. V and J are TRBV28 and TRBJ2-3, with 7 bases matching TRBD2. Germline V gene lookup returns CDR1 MDHEN and CDR2 SYDVKM. This CDR3 region has 13 residues. J was trimmed by 0 bases and V by 7 bases; bases with no gene match: 1. CDR3 protein: CASNGGSTDTQYF. The CDR3 coding sequence is TGTGCCAGCAACGGGGGGAGCACAGATACGCAGTATTTT.

CDR3 amino acids: CAIRPDGTSGGAAYNEQFF. The CDR3 nucleotides are TGTGCCATCAGGCCTGACGGGACTAGCGGGGGGGCCGCCTACAATGAGCAGTTCTTC. The V call is TRBV10-3, the J call TRBJ2-1; 16 positions agree with TRBD2. The CDR3 consists of 19 residues. The trim removed 6 bases at V and 2 bases at J, leaving 10 bases unmatched. The germline V gene has CDR1 ENHRY and CDR2 SYGVKD.

The V gene is TRBV28, the J gene TRBJ1-5, with D perhaps matching TRBD1 (6 bases). The germline CDR1 and CDR2 sequences are MDHEN and SYDVKM. V dropped 3 bases and J dropped 5 bases, with 11 bases sitting between them. CDR3 length: 14 amino acids. The CDR3: CASSLAGAHQPQHF. The DNA of the CDR3 is TGTGCCAGCAGTTTGGCAGGGGCCCATCAGCCCCAGCATTTT.

The chain links TRBV6-1 to TRBJ2-7; D possibly corresponds to TRBD1 (6 bases). The V end lost 5 bases, the J end lost 0 bases, and 14 bases lay between the germline ends. The CDR3 runs 15 residues. Per the germline V gene, CDR1 is MNHNS and CDR2 is SASEGT. The CDR3 bases are TGTGCCAGCAGTTTCGGGACATCCAACTCCTACGAGCAGTACTTC. Its protein is CASSFGTSNSYEQYF.